Each of the 15 T cell receptor beta chains below was sequenced from the same sample in a study of a mutant IDH1 vaccine in newly diagnosed glioma (dated by TCRdb to about 2021). To prepare the library, the immunoSEQ multiplex PCR assay was applied. TCRdb took over this immuneACCESS table, retaining in-frame rearrangements with V and J assigned. Such tables are incomplete; in checked studies, under half of the missing clones stem from an unresolved V gene, and the remainder is unexplained. The sample profile shows about 69,000 clones; around 86% of them were found once. Together, the top ten hold about 2% of the sample. For these TCRs, the target antigens are not known. This sample's time point label indicates: week 35, safety follow-up. Every vaccine dose consisted of 300 ug of a 20-mer mutant IDH1 peptide in Montanide, administered subcutaneously together with topical imiquimod. The specimen was PBMCs, collected from a glioma patient whose treatment included an IDH1 peptide vaccine. The receptors were sampled from a man aged 25-45 years with glioma.

The V call is TRBV27, the J call TRBJ1-6; TRBD1 is a possible D gene (5 bases). Germline V gene lookup returns CDR1 MNHEY and CDR2 SMNVEV (reference sequence). Trimming pared 2 bases from V and 8 bases from J, leaving 7 bases between. The CDR3 covers 13 residues. CDR3 protein: CASSLRQYSPLHF. The CDR3 coding sequence is TGTGCCAGCAGTTTACGACAGTATTCACCCCTCCACTTT.

This chain connects TRBV2 to TRBJ2-3, with 9 bases fitting TRBD2. Germline V gene data show CDR1 as SNHLY and CDR2 as FYNNEI. V was clipped by 5 bases and J by 5 bases; unmatched bases: 17. The length of the CDR3 is 18 residues. The CDR3: CASSPTRRREGPIDTQYF. In DNA form, the CDR3 reads TGTGCCAGCAGTCCTACGCGTAGGCGGGAGGGCCCCATAGATACGCAGTATTTT.

This clone was observed once. CDR3 residues: CAFLTTSGRRSEETQYF. CDR3 in DNA: TGTGCCTTCCTGACGACTAGCGGGAGGAGATCGGAAGAGACCCAGTACTTC. V usage is TRBV30 and J usage is TRBJ2-5; 13 positions agree with TRBD2. Germline V CDR1 and CDR2: GTSNPN, SVGIG (reference sequence). The CDR3 is 17 residues long. V was pared by 7 bases and J by 3 bases, with 14 bases of the junction left unmatched.

This chain links TRBV7-2 with TRBJ2-6; TRBD1 is a possible D gene (5 bases). Germline V gene sequence: CDR1 SGHTA, CDR2 FQGNSA. The V end was cut by 5 bases, the J end by 1 base, with 12 bases between. The CDR3 is made up of 16 amino acids. CDR3 sequence reads: CASSTQAESGANVLTF. CDR3 in DNA: TGTGCCAGCAGCACACAGGCAGAGTCTGGGGCCAACGTCCTGACTTTC.

The chain joins TRBV7-3 to TRBJ2-1, with 9 bases fitting TRBD1. V trimming: 5 bases; J trimming: 1 base; junction bases outside the gene matches: 3. The CDR3 length is 15 residues. Germline CDR1 and CDR2: SGHTA and FQGTGA. The CDR3 nucleotides are TGTGCCAGCAGCCGGGACAGGGCTTCCTACAATGAGCAGTTCTTC. Translation gives CASSRDRASYNEQFF.

V usage is TRBV5-1 and J usage is TRBJ2-7; D is ambiguous. The CDR3 totals 15 residues. Germline V gene data show CDR1 as SGHRS and CDR2 as YFSETQ. Trimming stripped 0 bases from V and 1 base from J, with 11 bases between. CDR3 in DNA: TGCGCCAGCAGCTTGGAACCTGAGTTGTCCTACGAGCAGTACTTC. Protein: CASSLEPELSYEQYF.

This rearrangement joins TRBV7-6 to TRBJ1-4; D gene ambiguous. Germline V gene sequence: CDR1 SGHVS, CDR2 FNYEAQ. V was cut by 4 bases and J by 0 bases, with 18 bases left in between. This CDR3 spans 18 amino acids. CDR3 DNA: TGTGCCAGCAGCTCGCGAAGCGGGCACCATACAACTAATGAAAAACTGTTTTTT. It yields the protein CASSSRSGHHTTNEKLFF.

J is TRBJ2-7 and V is TRBV5-4; D not resolved. V was cut by 0 bases and J by 1 base, with 5 bases left in between. Germline CDR1 reads SGHNT; CDR2 reads YYREEE (reference sequence). The CDR3 consists of 13 residues. CDR3 sequence reads: CASSLGVSYEQYF. The DNA of the CDR3 is TGTGCCAGCAGCTTGGGCGTGTCCTACGAGCAGTACTTC. The full variable domain, in which reference TRBV5-4 and TRBJ2-7 provide the parts outside the CDR3, is ETGVTQSPTHLIKTRGQQVTLRCSSQSGHNTVSWYQQALGQGPQFIFQYYREEENGRGNFPPRFSGLQFPNYSSELNVNALELDDSALYLCASSLGVSYEQYFGPGTRLTVT.

The V call is TRBV2, the J call TRBJ1-3; D possibly corresponds to TRBD1 (5 bases). The CDR3 covers 16 residues. V was pared by 8 bases and J by 4 bases, with 21 bases between. The germline V gene has CDR1 SNHLY and CDR2 FYNNEI. This CDR3 reads CASGFLPRASGNTIYF. CDR3 sequence (DNA): TGTGCCAGCGGGTTTCTTCCCAGGGCATCCGGAAACACCATATATTTT. The whole variable domain, remainder taken from reference TRBV2 and TRBJ1-3, is EPEVTQTPSHQVTQMGQEVILRCVPISNHLYFYWYRQILGQKVEFLVSFYNNEISEKSEIFDDQFSVERPDGSNFTLKIRSTKLEDSAMYFCASGFLPRASGNTIYFGEGSWLTVV.

The chain has TRBV7-2 and TRBJ2-1; unclear D gene. This CDR3 comprises 12 residues. Germline loops: CDR1 SGHTA, CDR2 FQGNSA. V was pared by 7 bases and J by 4 bases, with 8 bases between. CDR3 nucleotide sequence: TGTGCCAGCACGGATTTTTACAATGAGCAGTTCTTC. This codes for CASTDFYNEQFF. The whole variable domain, filled in from reference TRBV7-2 and TRBJ2-1, reads GAGVSQSPSNKVTEKGKDVELRCDPISGHTALYWYRQSLGQGLEFLIYFQGNSAPDKSGLPSDRFSAERTGGSVSTLTIQRTQQEDSAVYLCASTDFYNEQFFGPGTRLTVL.

This clone has only one observation. The chain combines TRBV19 with TRBJ2-7; TRBD2 matches at 7 bases. This CDR3 region has 15 residues. With V trimmed by 4 bases and J by 1 base, 7 bases remained unmatched. In germline, CDR1 is LNHDA, CDR2 SQIVND (reference sequence). As DNA, the CDR3 is TGTGCCAGTAGTAACCCGGGAGGAGGATCCTACGAGCAGTACTTC. Translated: CASSNPGGGSYEQYF.

The chain is built from TRBV5-1 and TRBJ1-1; D is unclear. In germline, CDR1 is SGHRS, CDR2 YFSETQ. The CDR3 covers 16 residues. Trimming cost V 3 bases and J 3 bases, with 18 bases left between them. The CDR3 sequence is CASSSDGFIRDTEAFF. CDR3 nucleotides: TGCGCCAGCAGCTCTGACGGGTTTATTAGGGACACTGAAGCTTTCTTT.

The chain carries TRBV28 and TRBJ2-7, with D unresolved. The V end was cut by 6 bases, the J end by 6 bases, with 18 bases between. This CDR3 has 14 amino acids. Germline V CDR1 and CDR2: MDHEN, SYDVKM. The CDR3 reads CASRAGQLLREQYF. DNA of the CDR3: TGTGCCAGCAGAGCCGGTCAACTACTCCGCGAGCAGTACTTC.

Of note for this clone: Within the sample, other DNA sequences also encode this same CDR3. The chain recombines TRBV5-1 with TRBJ2-1, with 7 bases identical to TRBD1. From germline, CDR1 is SGHRS and CDR2 YFSETQ. The CDR3 loop spans 15 amino acids. V was clipped by 0 bases and J by 1 base; unmatched bases: 1. CDR3 amino acids: CASSLGQGSYNEQFF. DNA for the CDR3: TGCGCCAGCAGCTTGGGACAGGGATCCTACAATGAGCAGTTCTTC.

The V and J genes are TRBV18 and TRBJ1-1; 11 bases are a match to TRBD1. Trimming cost V 3 bases and J 11 bases; bases outside gene matches: 8. There are 14 residues in the CDR3. Germline assignment: CDR1 KGHSH and CDR2 LQKENI. The CDR3 nucleotides read TGTGCCAGCTCACCCGGGCTGGACAGGGGGCAGGCTTTCTTT. Protein sequence: CASSPGLDRGQAFF.